This entry is about one TCR beta chain. What it binds is not known. This CDR3 contains 14 residues. The germline CDR1 and CDR2 sequences are DFQATT and SNEGSKA (reference sequence). 5'RACE primed at constant segments yielded TCR alpha and TCR beta cDNA libraries bearing sample barcodes and UMIs. TCRdb independently ran MiXCR on the 5' RACE reads; one entry per CDR3 protein. The sample has 340,000 or so distinct CDR3 sequences; over 10% are singletons. These data are taken from a study of T-cell memory formation after mild COVID-19. Findings and caveats of the study: The authors did not confirm SARS-CoV-2 specificity of second-wave clones peaking day 37. Day 15 to 85 contracting clones showed balanced CD4/CD8; day 15 to 37 expanders favored CD4+.

This sequence originates from a young man who had mild COVID-19 (a few samples of this study predate the infection). Cell type and time point are not known. The rearrangement links TRBV20-1 to TRBJ2-7, with D tentatively TRBD2 (5 bases). The sequenced material came from PBMCs or a T cell subset sorted from them (not recorded which). The CDR3 DNA follows: TGCAGCGGTGGATCGGAGCGGACCTCCTACGAGCAGTACTTC. This translates into CSGGSERTSYEQYF.